This TCR beta chain was identified during a study of blood T cell repertoires in COVID-19. On the study more broadly: Italy, Spain and the United States were the sources of the convalescent and acute COVID-19 samples. PBMCs, B-cell-depleted T cells, or T cells were the source of the cDNA or gDNA that made up the material.

Ages ranged from roughly 18 to 100 years, with residence in about two dozen US areas. In the original workflow: Amplification with reference gene primers provided the estimates of nucleated cell counts. Sequenced by immunoSEQ multiplex PCR; TCRdb stores in-frame clones only, minus some. That table gives V, J and clone size, and the DNA gave D and trimming. The repertoire holds some 150,000 clones, 65% to 85% seen once, with approximately 4% in the top ten. This clone turned up a few times. The specimen was PBMCs or T cells enriched from blood (not recorded which). This sequence was found in a woman aged 50 to 65 in a cohort exposed to, infected with or recovered from COVID-19 (not recorded which).

CDR3 sequence reads: CATGDSNMNTEAFF. The DNA for the CDR3 is TGTGCCACCGGGGACAGTAACATGAACACTGAAGCTTTCTTT. This chain joins TRBV19 and TRBJ1-1, with TRBD1 identical over 7 bases. The CDR3 extends over 14 amino acids. V lost 10 bases to trimming and J lost 0 bases; unmatched junction nucleotides: 8. Germline V gene lookup returns CDR1 LNHDA and CDR2 SQIVND (reference sequence).